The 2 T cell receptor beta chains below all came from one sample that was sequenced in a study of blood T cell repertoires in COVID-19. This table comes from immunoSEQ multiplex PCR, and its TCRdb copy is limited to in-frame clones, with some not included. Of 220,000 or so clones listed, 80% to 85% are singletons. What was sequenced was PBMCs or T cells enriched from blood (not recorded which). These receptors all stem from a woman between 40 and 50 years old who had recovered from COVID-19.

The CDR3 loop reads CASSVSGANSPLHF. In nucleotides, the CDR3 is TGTGCCAGCAGCGTTAGTGGGGCCAATTCACCCCTCCACTTT. This chain joins TRBV9 and TRBJ1-6, with a tentative D call TRBD1 (5 bases). The V end was cut by 2 bases, the J end by 7 bases, with 10 bases between. Germline CDR1 is SGDLS and CDR2 is YYNGEE. The CDR3 runs 14 residues.

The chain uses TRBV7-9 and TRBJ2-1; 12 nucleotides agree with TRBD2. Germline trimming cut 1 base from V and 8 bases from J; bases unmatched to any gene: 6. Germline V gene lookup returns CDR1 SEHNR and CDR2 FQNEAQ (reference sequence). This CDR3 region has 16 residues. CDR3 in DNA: TGTGCCAGCAGCTTAGTAGCTAGCGGGAGGGCCTATGAGCAGTTCTTC. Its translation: CASSLVASGRAYEQFF.